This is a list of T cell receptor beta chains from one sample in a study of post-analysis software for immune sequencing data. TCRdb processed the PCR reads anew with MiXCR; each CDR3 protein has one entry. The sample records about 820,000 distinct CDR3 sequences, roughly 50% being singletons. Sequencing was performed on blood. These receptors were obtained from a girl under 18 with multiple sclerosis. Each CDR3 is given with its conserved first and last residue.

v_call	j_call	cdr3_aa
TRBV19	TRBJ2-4	CASSLRTGGLYEQYF
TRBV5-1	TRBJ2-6	CASRGGLIVSGANVLTF
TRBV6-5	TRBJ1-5	CASSLRGDKRRYSNQPQHF
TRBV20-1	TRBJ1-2	CSANRQGYGYTF
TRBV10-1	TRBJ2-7	CASSEWDRGPYEQYF
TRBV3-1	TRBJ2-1	CASSQPDRLSSYNEQFF
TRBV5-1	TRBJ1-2	CASSPGQGGFNYGYTF
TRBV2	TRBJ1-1	CASSGASRNTEAFF
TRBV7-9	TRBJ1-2	CASSRDSVEGGYTF
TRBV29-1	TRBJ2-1	CSVPDRGFEQFF